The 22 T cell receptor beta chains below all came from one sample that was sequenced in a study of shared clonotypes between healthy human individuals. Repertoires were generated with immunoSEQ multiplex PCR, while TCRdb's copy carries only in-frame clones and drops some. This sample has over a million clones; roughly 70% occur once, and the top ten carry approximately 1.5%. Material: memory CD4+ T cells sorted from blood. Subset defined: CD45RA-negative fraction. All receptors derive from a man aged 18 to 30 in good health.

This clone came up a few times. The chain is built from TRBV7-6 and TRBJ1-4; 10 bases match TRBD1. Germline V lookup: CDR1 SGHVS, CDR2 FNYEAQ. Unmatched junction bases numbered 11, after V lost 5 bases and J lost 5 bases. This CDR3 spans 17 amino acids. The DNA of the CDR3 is TGTGCCAGCAGCCCCCGGGACAGGGGCCTCCTCAATGAAAAACTGTTTTTT. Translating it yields CASSPRDRGLLNEKLFF.

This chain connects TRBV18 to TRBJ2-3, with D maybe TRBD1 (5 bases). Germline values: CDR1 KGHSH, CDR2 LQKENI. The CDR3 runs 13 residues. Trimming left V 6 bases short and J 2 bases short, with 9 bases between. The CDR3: CASSMGLTDTQYF. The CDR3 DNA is TGTGCCAGCTCGATGGGGCTCACAGATACGCAGTATTTT.

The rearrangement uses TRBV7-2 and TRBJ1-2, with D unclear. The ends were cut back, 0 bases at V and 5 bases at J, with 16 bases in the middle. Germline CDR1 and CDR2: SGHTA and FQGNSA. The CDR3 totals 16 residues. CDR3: CASSLAPLGSTYGYTF. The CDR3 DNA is TGTGCCAGCAGCTTAGCCCCCCTCGGTTCGACGTATGGCTACACCTTC.

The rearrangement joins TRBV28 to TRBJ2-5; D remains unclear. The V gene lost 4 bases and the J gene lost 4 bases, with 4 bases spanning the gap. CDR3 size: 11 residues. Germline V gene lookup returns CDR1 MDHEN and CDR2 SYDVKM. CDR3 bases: TGTGCCAGCAGTTCCGCAGAGACCCAGTACTTC. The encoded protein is CASSSAETQYF.

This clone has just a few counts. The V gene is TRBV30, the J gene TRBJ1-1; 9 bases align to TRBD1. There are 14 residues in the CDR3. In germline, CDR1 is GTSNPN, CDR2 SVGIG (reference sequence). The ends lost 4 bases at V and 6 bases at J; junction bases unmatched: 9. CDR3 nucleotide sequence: TGTGCCTGGATCAGGGACAGGGCCTGGCCTGAAGCTTTCTTT. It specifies CAWIRDRAWPEAFF.

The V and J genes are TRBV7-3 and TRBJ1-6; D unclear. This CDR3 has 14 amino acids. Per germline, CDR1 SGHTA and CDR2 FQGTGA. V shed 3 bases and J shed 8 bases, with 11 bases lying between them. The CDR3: CASSLNRYDSPLHF. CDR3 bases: TGTGCCAGCAGCTTGAACAGATACGATTCACCCCTCCACTTT.

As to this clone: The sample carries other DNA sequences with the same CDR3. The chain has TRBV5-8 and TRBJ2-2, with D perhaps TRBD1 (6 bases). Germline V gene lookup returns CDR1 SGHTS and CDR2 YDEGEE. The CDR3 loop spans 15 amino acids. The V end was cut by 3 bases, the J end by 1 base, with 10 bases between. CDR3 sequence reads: CASSSGTKNTGELFF. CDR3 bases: TGTGCCAGCAGCTCCGGGACAAAGAACACCGGGGAGCTGTTTTTT.

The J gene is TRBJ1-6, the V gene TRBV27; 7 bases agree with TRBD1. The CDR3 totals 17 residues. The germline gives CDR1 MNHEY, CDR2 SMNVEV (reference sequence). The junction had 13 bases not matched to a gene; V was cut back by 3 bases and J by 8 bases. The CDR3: CASSFGASTGSDSPLHF. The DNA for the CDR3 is TGTGCCAGCAGTTTTGGTGCGTCGACAGGGTCGGATTCACCCCTCCACTTT.

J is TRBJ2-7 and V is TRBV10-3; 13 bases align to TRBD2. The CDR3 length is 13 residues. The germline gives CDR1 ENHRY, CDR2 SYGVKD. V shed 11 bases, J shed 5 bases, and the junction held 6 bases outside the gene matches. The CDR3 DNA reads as TGTGCCTCTGGGACTAGCGGGGCCAACGAGCAGTACTTC. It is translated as CASGTSGANEQYF.

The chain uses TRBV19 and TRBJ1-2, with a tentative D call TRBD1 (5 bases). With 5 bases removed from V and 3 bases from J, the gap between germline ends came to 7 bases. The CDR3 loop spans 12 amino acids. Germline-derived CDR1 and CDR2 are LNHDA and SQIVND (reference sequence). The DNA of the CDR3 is TGTGCCAGTAGTGAGGGACACTATGGCTACACCTTC. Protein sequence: CASSEGHYGYTF. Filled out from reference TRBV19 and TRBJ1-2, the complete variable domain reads DGGITQSPKYLFRKEGQNVTLSCEQNLNHDAMYWYRQDPGQGLRLIYYSQIVNDFQKGDIAEGYSVSREKKESFPLTVTSAQKNPTAFYLCASSEGHYGYTFGSGTRLTVV.

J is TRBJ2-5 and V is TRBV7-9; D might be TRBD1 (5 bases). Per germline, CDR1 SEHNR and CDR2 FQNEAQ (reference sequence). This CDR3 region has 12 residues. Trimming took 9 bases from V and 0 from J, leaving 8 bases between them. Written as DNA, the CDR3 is TGTGCCAGTAGACAGAACCAAGAGACCCAGTACTTC. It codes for CASRQNQETQYF.

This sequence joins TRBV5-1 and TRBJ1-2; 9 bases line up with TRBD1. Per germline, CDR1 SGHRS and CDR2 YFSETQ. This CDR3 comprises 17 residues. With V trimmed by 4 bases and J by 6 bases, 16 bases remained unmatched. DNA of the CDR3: TGCGCCAGCAGCCTTGCCGTAGATTTGGGACAGGGAAATGGCTACACCTTC. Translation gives CASSLAVDLGQGNGYTF.

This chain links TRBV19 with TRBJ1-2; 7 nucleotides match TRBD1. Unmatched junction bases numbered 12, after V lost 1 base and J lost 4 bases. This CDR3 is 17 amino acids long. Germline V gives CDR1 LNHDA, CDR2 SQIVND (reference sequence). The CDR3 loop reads CASSIGSGTDSGYGYTF. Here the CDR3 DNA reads TGTGCCAGTAGTATAGGGTCCGGGACAGACTCTGGCTATGGCTACACCTTC.

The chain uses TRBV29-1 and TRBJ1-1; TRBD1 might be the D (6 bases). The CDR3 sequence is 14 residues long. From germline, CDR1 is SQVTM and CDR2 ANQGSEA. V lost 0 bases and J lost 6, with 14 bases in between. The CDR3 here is CSVEDFARGPEAFF. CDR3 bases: TGCAGCGTTGAAGATTTCGCACGGGGGCCTGAAGCTTTCTTT.

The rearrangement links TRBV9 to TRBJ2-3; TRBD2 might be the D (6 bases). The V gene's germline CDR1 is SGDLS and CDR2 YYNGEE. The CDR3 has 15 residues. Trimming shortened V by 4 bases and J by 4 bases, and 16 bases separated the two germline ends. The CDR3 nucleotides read TGTGCCAGCAGCCGTACACTAGCATCCCCAGATACGCAGTATTTT. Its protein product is CASSRTLASPDTQYF. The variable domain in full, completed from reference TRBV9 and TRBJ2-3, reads DSGVTQTPKHLITATGQRVTLRCSPRSGDLSVYWYQQSLDQGLQFLIQYYNGEERAKGNILERFSAQQFPDLHSELNLSSLELGDSALYFCASSRTLASPDTQYFGPGTRLTVL.

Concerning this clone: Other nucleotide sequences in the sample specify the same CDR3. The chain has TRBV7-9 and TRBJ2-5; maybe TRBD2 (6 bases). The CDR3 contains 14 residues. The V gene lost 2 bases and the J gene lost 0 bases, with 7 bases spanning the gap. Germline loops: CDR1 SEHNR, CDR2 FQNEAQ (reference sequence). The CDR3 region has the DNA TGTGCCAGCAGCTTAAGACTAGACCAAGAGACCCAGTACTTC. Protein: CASSLRLDQETQYF.

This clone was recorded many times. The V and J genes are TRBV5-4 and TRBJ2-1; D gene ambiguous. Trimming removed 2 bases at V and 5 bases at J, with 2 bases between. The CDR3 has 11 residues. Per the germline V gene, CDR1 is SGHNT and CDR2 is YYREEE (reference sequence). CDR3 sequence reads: CASSFHNEQFF. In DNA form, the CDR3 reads TGTGCCAGCAGCTTCCACAATGAGCAGTTCTTC.

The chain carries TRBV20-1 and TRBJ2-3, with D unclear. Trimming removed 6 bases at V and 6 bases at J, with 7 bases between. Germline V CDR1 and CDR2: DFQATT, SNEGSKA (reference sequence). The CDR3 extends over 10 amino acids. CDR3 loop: CSALEDTQYF. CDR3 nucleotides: TGCAGTGCGTTAGAGGATACGCAGTATTTT.

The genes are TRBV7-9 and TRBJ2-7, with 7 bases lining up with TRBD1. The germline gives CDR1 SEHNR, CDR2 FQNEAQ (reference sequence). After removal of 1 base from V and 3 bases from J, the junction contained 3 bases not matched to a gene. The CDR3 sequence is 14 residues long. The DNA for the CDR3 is TGTGCCAGCAGCTTAGACAGGGGATTCTACGAGCAGTACTTC. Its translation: CASSLDRGFYEQYF.

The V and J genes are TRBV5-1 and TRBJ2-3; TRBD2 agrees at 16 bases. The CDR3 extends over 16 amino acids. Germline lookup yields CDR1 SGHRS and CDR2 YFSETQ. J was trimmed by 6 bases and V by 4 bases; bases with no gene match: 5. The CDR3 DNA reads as TGCGCCAGCAGCGGGGGGACTAGCGGGAGGGCGGATACGCAGTATTTT. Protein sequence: CASSGGTSGRADTQYF.

CDR3 nucleotides: TGTGCCAGCCCCTTGGCCGTGTATCAGCCCCAGCATTTT. Protein product: CASPLAVYQPQHF. The chain links TRBV7-2 to TRBJ1-5; unclear D gene. V dropped 8 bases and J dropped 5 bases, with 13 bases sitting between them. The germline CDR1 and CDR2 sequences are SGHTA and FQGNSA. The CDR3 is made up of 13 amino acids.

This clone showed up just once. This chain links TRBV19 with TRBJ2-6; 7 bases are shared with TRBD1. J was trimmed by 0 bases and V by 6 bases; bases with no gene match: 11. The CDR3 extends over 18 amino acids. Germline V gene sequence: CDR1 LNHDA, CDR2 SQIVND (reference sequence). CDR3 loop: CASRPWAGGNSGANVLTF. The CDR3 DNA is TGTGCCAGTAGACCTTGGGCAGGGGGAAACTCTGGGGCCAACGTCCTGACTTTC.